A single sample is the source of the 29 T cell receptor beta chains below, sequenced in a study of blood T cell repertoires in COVID-19 (dated by TCRdb to about 2020). Receptors were amplified or captured by the immunoSEQ multiplex PCR assay. Here the immuneACCESS table is served through TCRdb, limited to in-frame sequences with V and J called. Missing clones are a known gap in these copies; in checked studies unresolved V genes cover under half, and the rest lacks a known reason. The sample table contains approximately 180,000 clones; only one count was recorded for roughly 80% of them. The ten most abundant clones make up 12% of the sample. Sequenced input: peripheral blood. These receptors were obtained from a woman of 80 years or more with COVID-19, enrolled during active disease.

The chain combines TRBV10-1 with TRBJ1-4; D is ambiguous. Trimming cost V 2 bases and J 5 bases, with 18 bases left between them. CDR3 size: 17 residues. Germline loops: CDR1 WNHNN, CDR2 SYGVQD (reference sequence). The CDR3 coding sequence is TGCGCCAGCAGTGAGAAGGTCCTGGAGAGCTCCAATGAAAAACTGTTTTTT. This gives the protein CASSEKVLESSNEKLFF.

This chain joins TRBV7-8 and TRBJ2-1; 9 nucleotides agree with TRBD2. Per the germline V gene, CDR1 is SGHVS and CDR2 is FQNEAQ. This CDR3 is 15 amino acids long. The J segment lost 9 bases and the V segment lost 5 bases, leaving 11 bases of the junction unmatched. DNA of the CDR3: TGTGCCAGCAGCACTATAGCAAGCGGGGGGCGTGAGCAGTTCTTC. Amino acid sequence: CASSTIASGGREQFF.

The chain links TRBV5-1 to TRBJ1-6; maybe TRBD1 (5 bases). In germline, CDR1 is SGHRS, CDR2 YFSETQ. Trimming removed 2 bases from V and 8 bases from J, with 8 bases in between. This CDR3 is built from 13 residues. CDR3 residues: CASSFDRDSPLHF. The CDR3, as DNA: TGCGCCAGCAGCTTCGACAGAGATTCACCCCTCCACTTT.

The chain employs TRBV7-9 and TRBJ2-1, with 7 bases fitting TRBD1. Germline loops: CDR1 SEHNR, CDR2 FQNEAQ (reference sequence). The CDR3 spans 17 residues. J gave up 4 bases and V 1 base, and 10 bases lay outside the gene matches. The CDR3 sequence is CASSLVGDSQTYNEQFF. CDR3 sequence (DNA): TGTGCCAGCAGCTTAGTAGGGGACAGTCAAACTTACAATGAGCAGTTCTTC.

The gene calls are TRBV18 and TRBJ2-5, with 8 nucleotides matching TRBD1. V lost 5 bases to trimming and J lost 4 bases; unmatched junction nucleotides: 12. Germline-derived CDR1 and CDR2 are KGHSH and LQKENI. The CDR3 covers 16 residues. CDR3 DNA sequence: TGTGCCAGCTCATCCCGTTCCGGGACAGGAGGAGAGACCCAGTACTTC. This translates into CASSSRSGTGGETQYF.

Comment on this clone: At one boundary the junction diverges from the germline segment, which might be a read error. The gene calls are TRBV27 and TRBJ2-5; D is uncertain. CDR1 is MNHEY and CDR2 is SMNVEV in the germline V gene (reference sequence). CDR3 length: 10 residues. The CDR3 protein is CASSSPVPNF. CDR3 in DNA: TGTGCCAGCAGTTCACCGGTCCCAAACTTC.

The chain joins TRBV28 to TRBJ1-5; D perhaps matches TRBD1 (5 bases). Trimming removed 2 bases at V and 2 bases at J, with 10 bases between. CDR1 and CDR2 from the germline V gene are MDHEN and SYDVKM. CDR3 length equals 15 residues. CDR3: CASSLGGGGNQPQHF. CDR3 nucleotides: TGTGCCAGCAGTTTAGGGGGAGGGGGCAATCAGCCCCAGCATTTT.

The V call is TRBV7-2, the J call TRBJ1-1; TRBD1 is a possible D gene (5 bases). Germline CDR1 is SGHTA and CDR2 is FQGNSA. V lost 4 bases and J 3 bases, leaving 15 bases between the germline ends. CDR3 length: 15 amino acids. This CDR3 reads CASSSSAREDTEAFF. In DNA, the CDR3 is TGTGCCAGCAGCTCTAGTGCCAGGGAGGACACTGAAGCTTTCTTT.

The chain carries TRBV2 and TRBJ1-6; D uncertain. V gave up 5 bases and J gave up 0 bases, with 11 bases separating them. CDR3 size: 16 residues. Germline V lookup: CDR1 SNHLY, CDR2 FYNNEI. CDR3 sequence (DNA): TGTGCCAGCAGTAGCAGGAGGAGCTCCTATAATTCACCCCTCCACTTT. Protein: CASSSRRSSYNSPLHF.

J is TRBJ1-6 and V is TRBV3-1 (or the pseudogene TRBV3-2); D uncertain. V was clipped by 2 bases and J by 5 bases, with 13 bases between them. This CDR3 spans 16 amino acids. Germline V gene data show CDR1 as LGHDT and CDR2 as YNNKEL (reference sequence). This CDR3 is CASSQRGGSHNSPLHF. CDR3 nucleotides: TGTGCCAGCAGCCAAAGAGGAGGGTCCCATAATTCACCCCTCCACTTT.

The rearrangement uses TRBV4-2 and TRBJ2-7; 9 nucleotides agree with TRBD2. CDR3 length: 16 residues. CDR1 and CDR2 (germline): LGHNA, YNFKEQ. The J segment lost 0 bases and the V segment lost 1 base, leaving 4 bases of the junction unmatched. The CDR3 sequence: CASSQALAGSSYEQYF. The CDR3 coding sequence is TGTGCCAGCAGCCAAGCCCTAGCGGGGAGCTCCTACGAGCAGTACTTC.

This clone was detected once. The chain couples TRBV19 to TRBJ1-2; a weak D match, TRBD1 (5 bases). The germline CDR1 and CDR2 sequences are LNHDA and SQIVND (reference sequence). Trimming removed 4 bases at V and 0 bases at J, with 9 bases between. This CDR3 has 14 residues. The chain's CDR3 is CASSSDRANYGYTF. The DNA of the CDR3 is TGTGCCAGTAGTAGCGACAGAGCTAACTATGGCTACACCTTC.

The chain recombines TRBV5-1 with TRBJ1-2; D might be TRBD1 (5 bases). Germline V gives CDR1 SGHRS, CDR2 YFSETQ. The CDR3 sequence is 15 residues long. The germline V and J ends were trimmed by 1 base and 8 bases, with 18 bases remaining between them. This CDR3 reads CASSLYQGPGYGYTF. Written as DNA, the CDR3 is TGCGCCAGCAGCTTGTATCAGGGTCCTGGGTACGGCTACACCTTC.

This chain links TRBV27 with TRBJ1-2; the D gene is possibly TRBD1 (6 bases). CDR3 length: 14 residues. Germline CDR1 and CDR2: MNHEY and SMNVEV (reference sequence). The V and J ends lost 6 bases and 4 bases respectively, with 15 bases between them. The DNA of the CDR3 is TGTGCCAGCAGACAAGCCGGGACATTCTATGGCTACACCTTC. This encodes CASRQAGTFYGYTF.

The chain has TRBV2 and TRBJ1-2; possibly TRBD1 for D (6 bases). The CDR3 contains 15 residues. Trimming removed 6 bases at V and 1 base at J, with 15 bases between. Germline lookup yields CDR1 SNHLY and CDR2 FYNNEI. The CDR3 loop reads CASSPLVGGNYGYTF. CDR3 DNA: TGTGCCAGCAGCCCTCTGGTAGGGGGTAACTATGGCTACACCTTC.

The CDR3 DNA reads as TGTGCCAGCAGTTACACGGGACAGCGGAGCTCCTATAATTCACCCCTCCACTTT. This translates into CASSYTGQRSSYNSPLHF. V gene TRBV6-2 or TRBV6-3 combines with J gene TRBJ1-6; 7 nucleotides match TRBD1. Germline V gene lookup returns CDR1 MNHEY and CDR2 SVGEGT. J lost 0 bases, V lost 2 bases, and 7 bases had no gene match. The CDR3 is made up of 18 amino acids.

The chain recombines TRBV7-8 with TRBJ2-5, with 8 bases that match TRBD1. This CDR3 has 15 residues. Germline assignment: CDR1 SGHVS and CDR2 FQNEAQ. J was trimmed by 2 bases and V by 3 bases; bases with no gene match: 5. The CDR3 spells CASSFGRGLQETQYF. In DNA, the CDR3 is TGTGCCAGCAGCTTTGGCAGGGGGCTTCAAGAGACCCAGTACTTC.

The rearrangement links TRBV29-1 to TRBJ1-2; D perhaps matches TRBD1 (5 bases). V shed 7 bases and J shed 7 bases, with 19 bases lying between them. Germline V gene sequence: CDR1 SQVTM, CDR2 ANQGSEA. The CDR3 length is 13 residues. Written as DNA, the CDR3 is TGCAGCGCCAGGGATTACGGGTTGATTGGCTACACCTTC. Translation: CSARDYGLIGYTF. Based on the CDR3 plus reference TRBV29-1 and TRBJ1-2, the full variable domain is SAVISQKPSRDICQRGTSLTIQCQVDSQVTMMFWYRQQPGQSLTLIATANQGSEATYESGFVIDKFPISRPNLTFSTLTVSNMSPEDSSIYLCSARDYGLIGYTFGSGTRLTVV.

The chain recombines TRBV7-9 with TRBJ1-3; TRBD1 might be the D (5 bases). Looked up from germline, CDR1 is SEHNR and CDR2 is FQNEAQ (reference sequence). CDR3 size: 14 residues. V was shortened by 5 bases and J by 3 bases, with 11 bases between the two germline ends. The CDR3 DNA reads as TGTGCCAGCAGCCCCCGACAGATTGGAAACACCATATATTTT. This gives the protein CASSPRQIGNTIYF. Filled out from reference TRBV7-9 and TRBJ1-3, the complete variable domain reads DTGVSQNPRHKITKRGQNVTFRCDPISEHNRLYWYRQTLGQGPEFLTYFQNEAQLEKSRLLSDRFSAERPKGSFSTLEIQRTEQGDSAMYLCASSPRQIGNTIYFGEGSWLTVV.

This chain links TRBV5-5 with TRBJ2-6; D uncertain. V was shortened by 2 bases and J by 0 bases, with 15 bases between the two germline ends. Germline CDR1 SGHKS, CDR2 YYEKEE (reference sequence). CDR3 size: 18 residues. CDR3 residues: CASSFTALLPSGANVLTF. The CDR3 DNA reads as TGTGCCAGCAGCTTCACAGCTCTCCTACCCTCTGGGGCCAACGTCCTGACTTTC.

This clone was picked up a small number of times. The CDR3 region is CASSELAGPRDTQYF. CDR3 coding DNA: TGTGCCAGCAGTGAACTAGCGGGACCGCGCGATACGCAGTATTTT. The genes are TRBV6-1 and TRBJ2-3; 9 bases agree with TRBD2. V was pared by 2 bases and J by 6 bases, with 6 bases of the junction left unmatched. The V gene's germline CDR1 is MNHNS and CDR2 SASEGT. CDR3 size: 15 residues.

V and J are TRBV27 and TRBJ2-3; D is unresolved. Trimming removed 2 bases from V and 4 bases from J, with 7 bases in between. The CDR3 spans 13 residues. Germline V CDR1 and CDR2: MNHEY, SMNVEV (reference sequence). CDR3 amino acids: CASSLSQADTQYF. As DNA, the CDR3 is TGTGCCAGCAGTTTAAGCCAGGCAGATACGCAGTATTTT.

The chain employs TRBV10-3 and TRBJ2-7, with 13 positions matching TRBD2. The CDR3 is 16 residues long. V lost 6 bases to trimming and J lost 1 base; unmatched junction nucleotides: 6. CDR1 and CDR2 (germline): ENHRY, SYGVKD. For the CDR3, the DNA is TGTGCCATCAGACCCGGGACTAGCGGGGCATCCTACGAGCAGTACTTC. Amino acids: CAIRPGTSGASYEQYF.

This chain connects TRBV27 to TRBJ2-1, with D possibly being TRBD2 (6 bases). This CDR3 spans 12 amino acids. Germline CDR1 reads MNHEY; CDR2 reads SMNVEV (reference sequence). The germline V and J ends were trimmed by 3 bases and 10 bases, with 10 bases remaining between them. The CDR3 DNA reads as TGTGCCAGCAGTTTGTGGGGAGGCGAGCAGTTCTTC. It specifies CASSLWGGEQFF.

This clone was observed a few times. An end of the junction differs from the germline gene, which may be a read error. The V and J genes are TRBV19 and TRBJ1-1; no reliable D call. Germline V gene data show CDR1 as LNHDA and CDR2 as SQIVND (reference sequence). This CDR3 comprises 15 residues. The CDR3 loop reads CASSIVKRRSPEAFF. CDR3 DNA sequence: TGTGCCAGTAGTATAGTAAAAAGACGGAGCCCTGAGGCTTTCTTT.

This clone came up many times. This sequence joins TRBV27 and TRBJ2-7, with D possibly being TRBD1 (5 bases). This CDR3 is built from 14 residues. From germline, CDR1 is MNHEY and CDR2 SMNVEV (reference sequence). The V and J ends lost 5 bases and 0 bases respectively, with 11 bases between them. CDR3 coding DNA: TGTGCCAGCAGTATCTCAGGGCGCTCCTACGAGCAGTACTTC. Protein sequence: CASSISGRSYEQYF.

The chain links TRBV5-1 to TRBJ1-1; 7 bases are a match to TRBD1. The length of the CDR3 is 15 residues. V lost 0 bases and J lost 5; bases outside the gene matches: 7. Looked up from germline, CDR1 is SGHRS and CDR2 is YFSETQ. Here the CDR3 DNA reads TGCGCCAGCAGCTTGGAAGGGACAGTATTTACTGAAGCTTTCTTT. Its protein is CASSLEGTVFTEAFF.

The V and J genes are TRBV28 and TRBJ2-2; tentative D call: TRBD1 (5 bases). CDR3 length: 14 amino acids. Germline V CDR1 and CDR2: MDHEN, SYDVKM. V gave up 4 bases and J gave up 2 bases, with 8 bases separating them. The CDR3 nucleotides are TGTGCCAGCAGTTCTGACAGTAACACCGGGGAGCTGTTTTTT. Protein product: CASSSDSNTGELFF.

Only one count was recorded for this clone. J is TRBJ2-2 and V is TRBV28; D possibly corresponds to TRBD2 (5 bases). Trimming shortened V by 6 bases and J by 3 bases, and 11 bases separated the two germline ends. Germline V gene data show CDR1 as MDHEN and CDR2 as SYDVKM. The length of the CDR3 is 14 residues. This CDR3 is CASSELGYTGELFF. The CDR3 nucleotides read TGTGCCAGCAGCGAACTAGGGTACACCGGGGAGCTGTTTTTT.